One sample yielded the 2 T cell receptor beta chains listed below, sequenced in a study of T cell clonality in common variable immunodeficiency. Assay used: immunoSEQ multiplex PCR; TCRdb lists only in-frame clones, some missing. In total the sample includes tens of thousands of clones, none of them seen once. Input material: peripheral blood mononuclear cells. These receptor sequences come from a person aged 18 to 75 in good health.

This clone was seen ten or more times. The read is 3 residues too short to cover the CDR3 end, so that end is filled in from the germline J gene. V and J are TRBV5-1 and TRBJ1-2, with 7 bases matching TRBD1. The trim removed 0 bases at V and 6 bases at J, leaving 8 bases unmatched. The CDR3 covers 15 residues. Germline V gene data show CDR1 as SGHRS and CDR2 as YFSETQ. The CDR3 bases that were read are TGCGCCAGCAGCTTGGACAGGGGAATGAGAAATGGC. Translated, it gives CASSLDRGMRNG. The whole CDR3 protein reads CASSLDRGMRNGYTF.

Concerning this clone: The read stops 3 residues short of the end of the CDR3; the missing end is completed from the germline J gene. V is TRBV5-4 and J is TRBJ2-7; 7 bases fit TRBD1. This CDR3 region has 13 residues. The germline gives CDR1 SGHNT, CDR2 YYREEE (reference sequence). V dropped 3 bases and J dropped 3; count of bases not matched to a gene: 3. The CDR3 sequence is CASSSRQGYEQYF. The covered CDR3 bases are TGTGCCAGCAGCTCCAGACAGGGCTACGAG.